The entry below describes one T cell receptor beta chain. One junction end disagrees with the germline gene, perhaps due to a read error. A sample-barcoded 5' primer and a J-beta primer mix were used in a second PCR of about 6 to 12 cycles. A template-switch adaptor that had 12 random nucleotides put a tag on each cDNA molecule. TCRdb called the 5' RACE reads again in MiXCR, with one record for every CDR3 protein. The profile shows around 1.5 million distinct CDR3 sequences, around 42% of them singletons. Germline CDR1 reads SSHAT; CDR2 reads FNYEAQ (reference sequence). This CDR3 has 16 residues. The sample belongs to a study of blood T cells in healthy people across ages.

The chain carries TRBV7-7 and TRBJ2-3; D may be TRBD2 (6 bases). This receptor was taken from a woman in her late teens or twenties in good health. Sequencing was performed on blood. CDR3 in DNA: TGTGCTAGCAGCTTGGGGAGCGGGTTTGGCACAGATACGCAGTATTTT. Encoded protein: CASSLGSGFGTDTQYF.